The present T cell receptor (beta chain) was sequenced within a study of patients and donors after allogeneic stem cell transplantation. This CDR3 has 15 residues. Germline V gene data show CDR1 as SGHRS and CDR2 as YFSETQ. With 3 bases clipped from V and 5 bases from J, the junction kept 6 bases outside the gene matches. TCRdb itself ran the RT-PCR reads through MiXCR, one entry per CDR3 protein. This table holds about a million distinct CDR3 sequences, around 17% found once. This clonotype was counted between two and nine times. The sample comprised blood, either unsorted or a sorted T cell fraction (not recorded which). The chain has TRBV5-1 and TRBJ2-1, with 9 bases matching TRBD1. This receptor was identified in a human donor who was either an allogeneic HSCT recipient or a stem cell or donor lymphocyte infusion donor (not recorded which). It is not recorded whose cells these are; they may come from a transplant donor. Here the CDR3 reads CASSWGQGSNNEQFF. CDR3 coding DNA: TGCGCCAGCAGCTGGGGACAGGGATCTAACAATGAGCAGTTCTTC. The full variable domain, its missing parts supplied by reference TRBV5-1 and TRBJ2-1, is KAGVTQTPRYLIKTRGQQVTLSCSPISGHRSVSWYQQTPGQGLQFLFEYFSETQRNKGNFPGRFSGRQFSNSRSEMNVSTLELGDSALYLCASSWGQGSNNEQFFGPGTRLTVL.